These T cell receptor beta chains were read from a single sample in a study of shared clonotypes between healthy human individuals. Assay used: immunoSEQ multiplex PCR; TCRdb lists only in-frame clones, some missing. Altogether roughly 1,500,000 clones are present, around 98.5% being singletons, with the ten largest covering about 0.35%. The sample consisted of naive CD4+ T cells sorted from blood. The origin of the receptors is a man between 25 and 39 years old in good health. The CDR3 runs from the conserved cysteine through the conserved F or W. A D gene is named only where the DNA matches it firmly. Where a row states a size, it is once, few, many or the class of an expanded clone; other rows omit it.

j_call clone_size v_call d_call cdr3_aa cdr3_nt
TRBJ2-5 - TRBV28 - CASSSGLETQYF TGTGCCAGCAGTTCAGGGCTCGAGACCCAGTACTTC
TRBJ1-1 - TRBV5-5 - CASSLEHRAAEAFF TGTGCCAGCAGCTTGGAGCACAGGGCGGCTGAAGCTTTCTTT
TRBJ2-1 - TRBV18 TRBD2 CATRGGPYNEQFF TGTGCCACCCGGGGGGGGCCGTACAATGAGCAGTTCTTC
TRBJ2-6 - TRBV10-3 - CAIREGTTGANVLTF TGTGCCATCAGAGAGGGGACGACTGGGGCCAACGTCCTGACTTTC
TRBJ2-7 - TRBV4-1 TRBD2 CASSLRLAGGPYEQYF TGCGCCAGCAGCCTCCGGTTAGCGGGAGGCCCCTACGAGCAGTACTTC
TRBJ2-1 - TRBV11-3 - CASSAGTQSYNEQFF TGTGCCAGCAGCGCCGGGACACAATCCTACAATGAGCAGTTCTTC
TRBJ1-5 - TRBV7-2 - CASSPGRVGQPQHF TGTGCCAGCAGCCCAGGGCGGGTAGGACAGCCCCAGCATTTT
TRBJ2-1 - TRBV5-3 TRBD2 CARSLSPCGSSEQFF TGTGCCAGAAGCTTATCCCCCTGCGGGAGTAGTGAGCAGTTCTTC
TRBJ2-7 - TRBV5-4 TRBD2 CASSLFKTSGTSGEQYF TGTGCCAGCAGCTTGTTTAAGACTAGCGGGACCTCAGGCGAGCAGTACTTC
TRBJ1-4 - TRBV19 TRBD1 CASSEDRGYGGLNEKLFF TGTGCCAGTAGTGAGGACAGGGGATATGGTGGTCTTAATGAAAAACTGTTTTTT
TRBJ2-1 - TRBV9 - CASSVAGNEQFF TGTGCCAGCAGCGTAGCAGGAAATGAGCAGTTCTTC
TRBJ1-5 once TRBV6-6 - CASSSTYSNQPQHF TGTGCCAGCAGTTCGACATATAGCAATCAGCCCCAGCATTTT
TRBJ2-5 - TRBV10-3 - CAISTFQETQYF TGTGCCATTTCGACATTCCAAGAGACCCAGTACTTC
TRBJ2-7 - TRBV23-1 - CASRWGRGRAYEQYF TGCGCCAGCAGATGGGGACGTGGACGGGCTTACGAGCAGTACTTC
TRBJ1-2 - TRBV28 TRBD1 CASSDYPRGRNVNYGYTF TGTGCCAGCAGTGACTACCCCAGGGGGCGAAATGTTAACTATGGCTACACCTTC
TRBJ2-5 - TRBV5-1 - CASSLALGQRVEETQYF TGCGCCAGCAGCTTGGCCCTTGGACAGAGGGTAGAAGAGACCCAGTACTTC
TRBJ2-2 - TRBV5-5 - CASEPRAGNTGELFF TGTGCCAGCGAACCGAGAGCGGGGAACACCGGGGAGCTGTTTTTT
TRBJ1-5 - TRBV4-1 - CASSQGSNQPQHF TGCGCCAGCAGCCAAGGAAGCAATCAGCCCCAGCATTTT
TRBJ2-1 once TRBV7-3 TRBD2 CASRFLAGIYNEQFF TGTGCCAGCAGGTTCCTAGCGGGAATCTACAATGAGCAGTTCTTC
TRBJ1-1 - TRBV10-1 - CASSESHYTEAFF TGCGCCAGCAGTGAGTCCCATTACACTGAAGCTTTCTTT
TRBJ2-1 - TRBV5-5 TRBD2 CASSLSTSGLLGNEQFF TGTGCCAGCAGCTTGAGTACTAGCGGCCTTTTGGGGAATGAGCAGTTCTTC
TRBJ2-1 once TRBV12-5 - CASSGTTNYNEQFF TGTGCTAGTTCCGGGACAACGAATTACAATGAGCAGTTCTTC
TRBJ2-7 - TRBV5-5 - CASSPDVGYEQYF TGTGCCAGCAGCCCGGACGTAGGCTACGAGCAGTACTTC
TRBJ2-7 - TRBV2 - CASSEGSFLSSSYEQYF TGTGCCAGCAGTGAAGGCAGTTTCCTATCGAGCTCCTACGAGCAGTACTTC
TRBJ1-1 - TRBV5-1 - CASSLRGGADTEAFF TGCGCCAGCAGCCTGAGGGGGGGTGCTGACACTGAAGCTTTCTTT
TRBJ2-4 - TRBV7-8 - CASSLTPPVAKNIQYF TGTGCCAGCAGCTTAACACCGCCCGTAGCCAAAAACATTCAGTACTTC
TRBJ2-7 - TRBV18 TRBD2 CASSLTSGSYEQYF TGTGCCAGCTCACTGACTAGCGGGAGCTACGAGCAGTACTTC
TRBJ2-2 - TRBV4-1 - CASSQDRRGANTGELFF TGCGCCAGCAGCCAAGATCGAAGGGGTGCGAACACCGGGGAGCTGTTTTTT
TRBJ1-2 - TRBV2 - CASSAPGGNGDGYTF TGTGCCAGCAGTGCCCCCGGGGGTAACGGCGATGGCTACACCTTC
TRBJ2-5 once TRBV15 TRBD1 CATSRLGRGSFETQYF TGTGCCACCAGCAGGTTGGGCAGGGGGAGTTTTGAGACCCAGTACTTC
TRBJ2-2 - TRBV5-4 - CASSLESDPQYTGELFF TGTGCCAGCAGCTTGGAATCGGACCCTCAATACACCGGGGAGCTGTTTTTT
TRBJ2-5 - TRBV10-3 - CAISDREETQYF TGTGCCATCAGTGACAGGGAAGAGACCCAGTACTTC
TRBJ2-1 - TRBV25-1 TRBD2 CASSQSGTGYNEQFF TGTGCCAGCAGTCAGAGCGGGACCGGTTACAATGAGCAGTTCTTC
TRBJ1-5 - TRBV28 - CASSPRGGPRQPQHF TGTGCCAGCAGTCCTCGTGGGGGGCCTCGGCAGCCCCAGCATTTT